This T cell receptor beta chain appears in the sequencing data of a study of blood T cells in healthy people across ages. For the second PCR, which ran for about 6 to 11 cycles, a sample-barcoded 5' primer and a J-beta primer mix were used. In TCRdb, the 5' RACE reads were re-called with MiXCR into one record per CDR3 protein. The sample holds some 1,500,000 distinct CDR3 sequences, approximately 42% seen once. Trimming cost V 10 bases and J 7 bases, with 22 bases left between them. Per germline, CDR1 MNHNY and CDR2 SVGAGI (reference sequence). The CDR3 runs 14 residues. The V call is TRBV6-6, the J call TRBJ1-1; D might be TRBD1 (5 bases). Sequencing was performed on blood. This sequence originates from a woman under 30 in good health. The CDR3 DNA reads TGTGCCACCTCCCATCGGACACTATTAATTGAAGCTTTCTTT. Protein sequence: CATSHRTLLIEAFF.